This T cell receptor (beta chain) was observed in a study of cytomegalovirus exposure and HLA in healthy donors. Overall study results and limits: Specificity of a few CMV-associated chains for CMV antigens was verified in vitro.

The germline V and J ends were trimmed by 3 bases and 1 base, with 12 bases remaining between them. The CDR3 is 15 amino acids. CDR1 SGHAT and CDR2 FQDESV come from the germline V gene (reference sequence). Primers included in the PCR were 60 Vbeta and 13 Jbeta primers. Libraries were prepared by immunoSEQ multiplex PCR; TCRdb keeps only in-frame clonotypes and omits some of them. Among approximately 150,000 clones listed, roughly three quarters were seen once. A note on this clone: Its antigen is not known.

Material for sequencing was PBMCs. This clonotype originated in a female donor in good health and CMV-seronegative. This chain links TRBV11-1 with TRBJ1-1, with D perhaps matching TRBD1 (5 bases). In nucleotides, the CDR3 is TGTGCCAGCAGCTTGTCCAGAGGACAGAACACTGAAGCTTTCTTT. Protein: CASSLSRGQNTEAFF.